The clone carrying this T cell receptor (beta chain) is identified as medium-sized from frequency. Its antigen is undetermined. Sequencing libraries of TCR beta were made by UMI-labeled 5' RACE. TCRdb re-called the 5' RACE reads and catalogs CDR3 proteins one per entry, DNA excluded. The sample table includes several thousand distinct CDR3 sequences. This sample was taken from a study of human CD8 memory T cell subsets. Study findings and constraints: Overlapping only minimally, the repertoires of stem-like memory and precursor exhausted T cells were largely separate from each other.

CD8+ T cells were isolated by negative magnetic selection. Each subset gave duplicate vials of approximately 140,000 sorted CD8+ T cells for RNA. This CDR3 is 14 amino acids long. The germline gives CDR1 DFQATT, CDR2 SNEGSKA (reference sequence). The receptor's source is a human donor in good health. The chain employs TRBV20-1 and TRBJ1-1. The sequenced sample was CD8+ T cells from PBMCs. The CDR3 reads CSASGDSRSTEAFF.